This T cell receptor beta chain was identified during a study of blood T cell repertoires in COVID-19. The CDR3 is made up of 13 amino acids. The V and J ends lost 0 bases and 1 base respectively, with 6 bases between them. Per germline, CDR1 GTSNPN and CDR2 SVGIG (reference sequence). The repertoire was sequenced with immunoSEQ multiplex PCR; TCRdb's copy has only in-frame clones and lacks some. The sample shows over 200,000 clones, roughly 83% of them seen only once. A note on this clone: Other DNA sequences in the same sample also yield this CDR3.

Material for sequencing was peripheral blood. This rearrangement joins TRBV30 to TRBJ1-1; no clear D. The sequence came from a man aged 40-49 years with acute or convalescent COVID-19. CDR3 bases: TGTGCCTGGAGTGTAAGAGAGAACACTGAAGCTTTCTTT. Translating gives CAWSVRENTEAFF.